Listed below are T cell receptor beta chains from one sample, sequenced in a study of shared clonotypes between healthy human individuals. TCRdb's table, derived via immunoSEQ multiplex PCR, lists solely in-frame clones and lacks some. The sample has 2 million to 2.5 million clones, about 92% seen once. Sequenced material: naive CD8+ T cells from PBMCs. All receptors come from a man younger than 35 in good health. Some clones in this sample may be carry-over from other donors' samples. CDR3s include the opening cysteine and the closing phenylalanine or tryptophan. A D gene is named only where the DNA matches it firmly. For some rows the clone size is stated as once, few or many, or as a class when expanded; others skip it.

J: TRBJ2-7; V: TRBV28; size: once; D: -; CDR3: CASSYSQGLSYEQYF; DNA: TGTGCCAGCAGTTATAGCCAAGGTTTGTCCTACGAGCAGTACTTC
J: TRBJ2-2; V: TRBV27; size: -; D: -; CDR3: CASSLIGADGELFF; DNA: TGTGCCAGCAGTTTAATAGGGGCCGACGGGGAGCTGTTTTTT
J: TRBJ2-7; V: TRBV9; size: -; D: TRBD2; CDR3: CASSGTSGPAYEQYF; DNA: TGTGCCAGCAGCGGCACTAGCGGGCCTGCCTACGAGCAGTACTTC
J: TRBJ2-7; V: TRBV5-1; size: -; D: TRBD1; CDR3: CASSLGQGLPIEQYF; DNA: TGCGCCAGCAGCTTGGGACAGGGGCTCCCTATTGAGCAGTACTTC
J: TRBJ1-1; V: TRBV27; size: -; D: -; CDR3: CASRPAGNTEAFF; DNA: TGTGCCAGCAGACCCGCCGGGAACACTGAAGCTTTCTTT
J: TRBJ2-1; V: TRBV28; size: -; D: -; CDR3: CASSRVWGAYNEQFF; DNA: TGTGCCAGCAGTCGTGTTTGGGGAGCCTACAATGAGCAGTTCTTC
J: TRBJ2-1; V: TRBV6-1; size: -; D: -; CDR3: CASSEVSPGVGNEQFF; DNA: TGTGCCAGCAGTGAAGTATCCCCGGGGGTAGGTAATGAGCAGTTCTTC
J: TRBJ2-7; V: TRBV6-5; size: -; D: -; CDR3: CASTYGGGTYEQYF; DNA: TGTGCCAGCACCTACGGTGGGGGAACTTACGAGCAGTACTTC
J: TRBJ2-5; V: TRBV2; size: -; D: TRBD1; CDR3: CASSDRQGEETQYF; DNA: TGTGCCAGCAGTGACCGACAGGGGGAGGAGACCCAGTACTTC
J: TRBJ2-3; V: TRBV7-9; size: once; D: TRBD1; CDR3: CASSSGQGRDTQYF; DNA: TGTGCCAGCAGCAGCGGACAGGGCCGGGATACGCAGTATTTT
J: TRBJ2-3; V: TRBV5-1; size: once; D: -; CDR3: CASSSPPSSGADTQYF; DNA: TGCGCCAGCAGCTCCCCGCCATCCTCCGGCGCAGATACGCAGTATTTT
J: TRBJ2-2; V: TRBV7-9; size: -; D: -; CDR3: CASSLGGTESNTGELFF; DNA: TGTGCCAGCAGCTTAGGCGGGACAGAGTCGAACACCGGGGAGCTGTTTTTT
J: TRBJ1-3; V: TRBV4-1; size: -; D: -; CDR3: CASSQDHLPRVSGNTIYF; DNA: TGCGCCAGCAGCCAAGATCATCTTCCCCGTGTCTCTGGAAACACCATATATTTT
J: TRBJ1-5; V: TRBV7-9; size: -; D: -; CDR3: CASSLGYSNQPQHF; DNA: TGTGCCAGCAGCTTAGGCTATAGCAATCAGCCCCAGCATTTT
J: TRBJ2-2; V: TRBV27; size: -; D: TRBD2; CDR3: CASSFSAGDNTGELFF; DNA: TGTGCCAGCAGTTTCTCCGCGGGAGACAACACCGGGGAGCTGTTTTTT
J: TRBJ2-7; V: TRBV6-5; size: -; D: TRBD1; CDR3: CASSTGTGDEQYF; DNA: TGTGCCAGCAGTACCGGGACAGGGGACGAGCAGTACTTC
J: TRBJ2-1; V: TRBV13; size: -; D: TRBD1; CDR3: CASSLTGTGGLYNEQFF; DNA: TGTGCCAGCAGCTTAACCGGGACAGGGGGCCTCTACAATGAGCAGTTCTTC
J: TRBJ2-5; V: TRBV7-9; size: -; D: TRBD2; CDR3: CASSLGSLAGEETQYF; DNA: TGTGCCAGCAGCTTAGGGTCGCTAGCGGGAGAAGAGACCCAGTACTTC
J: TRBJ2-2; V: TRBV7-8; size: -; D: -; CDR3: CASSPFMAGATTGELFF; DNA: TGTGCCAGCAGCCCCTTCATGGCAGGGGCGACCACCGGGGAGCTGTTTTTT
J: TRBJ2-7; V: TRBV13; size: -; D: -; CDR3: CASSLGYRYEQYF; DNA: TGTGCCAGCAGCTTAGGCTATAGATACGAGCAGTACTTC